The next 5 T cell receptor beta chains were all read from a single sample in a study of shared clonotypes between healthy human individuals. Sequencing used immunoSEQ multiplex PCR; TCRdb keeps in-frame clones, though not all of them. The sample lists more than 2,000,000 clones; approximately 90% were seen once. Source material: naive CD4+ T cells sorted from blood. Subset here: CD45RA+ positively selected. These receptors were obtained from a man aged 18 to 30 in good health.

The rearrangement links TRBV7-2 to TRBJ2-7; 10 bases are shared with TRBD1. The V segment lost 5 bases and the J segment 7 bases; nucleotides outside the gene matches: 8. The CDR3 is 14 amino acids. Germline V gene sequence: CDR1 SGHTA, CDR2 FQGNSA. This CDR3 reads CASSPGQGSWEQYF. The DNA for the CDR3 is TGTGCCAGCAGCCCGGGACAGGGGTCGTGGGAGCAGTACTTC.

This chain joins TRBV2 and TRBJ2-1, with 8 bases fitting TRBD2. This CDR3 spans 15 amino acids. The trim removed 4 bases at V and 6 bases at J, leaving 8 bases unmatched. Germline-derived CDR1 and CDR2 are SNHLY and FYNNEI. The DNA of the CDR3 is TGTGCCAGCAGTGCTAGGACTAGCTCGGGCAATGAGCAGTTCTTC. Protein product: CASSARTSSGNEQFF.

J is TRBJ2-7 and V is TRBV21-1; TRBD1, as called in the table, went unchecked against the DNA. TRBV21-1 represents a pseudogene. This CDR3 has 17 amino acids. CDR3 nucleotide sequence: TGTGCCAGCAGCACCGCCCATTTGGGGACAGGGGGCTATGAGCAGTACTTC. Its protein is CASSTAHLGTGGYEQYF.

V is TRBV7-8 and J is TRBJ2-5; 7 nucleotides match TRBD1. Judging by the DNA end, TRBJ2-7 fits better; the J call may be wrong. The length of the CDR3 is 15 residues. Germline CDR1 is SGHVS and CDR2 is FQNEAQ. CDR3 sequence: CASSLGDSEGYEQYF. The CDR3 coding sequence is TGTGCCAGCAGCTTAGGGGACAGTGAGGGCTACGAGCAGTACTTC.

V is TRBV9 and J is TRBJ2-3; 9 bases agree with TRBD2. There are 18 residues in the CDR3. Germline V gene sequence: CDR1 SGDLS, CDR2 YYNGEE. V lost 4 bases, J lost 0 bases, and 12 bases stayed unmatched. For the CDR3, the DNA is TGTGCCAGCAGCCCCCGAATACTAGCGGGCAGTAGCACAGATACGCAGTATTTT. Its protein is CASSPRILAGSSTDTQYF.